This TCR beta chain was sequenced for a study of CD8 T cells in ankylosing spondylitis (dated by TCRdb to between 2016 and 2019). Describing the broader study: The study set out to find disease-linked TCR variants by profiling T cell receptor beta repertoires in ankylosing spondylitis patients and healthy donors. Samples of peripheral blood were taken, and for ankylosing spondylitis patients, synovial fluid was collected as well. The full study cohort was made up of 20 to 25 ankylosing spondylitis patients and 108 healthy donors. Points the paper makes about the study in general: Some TCR beta motif variants had previously been reported in synovial fluid and blood of reactive arthritis patients, which suggested common disease-initiation mechanisms. The disease-linked clones had a CD8+ phenotype and were found at relatively low frequencies in peripheral blood. Significant enrichment of the disease-linked clones was reported in matched synovial fluid samples from ankylosing spondylitis patients. A TCR beta motif of fewer than 10 highly homologous amino acid variants appeared characteristic of blood from ankylosing spondylitis patients.

Sequencing took place on an Illumina HiSeq 2500. Quantitative 5'-RACE with molecular barcodes was used to prepare TCR beta libraries. The original pipeline was this. A new computational method, built on a probabilistic model of VDJ rearrangement, was used to identify disease-linked TCR variants. TCRdb reprocessing: public reads trimmed at Q25 with fastp, clones called with MiXCR, in-frame beta chains kept. Each entry is one CDR3 protein sequence, shown with its most common DNA and genes. The authors' filters were not applied to this entry. The sample contains 200,000 to 250,000 distinct CDR3 sequences, about 10% of them found a single time. 21% of the sample is in the top ten clones. This clonotype was detected only a few times. What this receptor recognizes is not known. Base qualities are not provided; no much larger clone lies one nucleotide away. The CDR1 and CDR2 encoded by the germline V gene (reference sequence) are DFQATT and SNEGSKA. Trimming costs V 2 bases and J 4 bases, and their ends lie 14 bases apart. Reading from cysteine to phenylalanine, the CDR3 counts 14 amino acids. The DNA shown is the 42-base CDR3, in frame from base 1.

Recombination connected TRBV20-1 to TRBJ1-1; a tentative D match to TRBD1 spans 6 bases. The receptor was isolated from a male donor with ankylosing spondylitis or in good health (not recorded which). The specimen was blood, either unsorted or a sorted T cell fraction (not recorded which). The CDR3 reads as follows: CSARKTGSITEAFF. The nucleotide sequence reads as follows: TGCAGTGCTAGAAAGACAGGCTCCATCACTGAAGCTTTCTTT.